This TCR beta chain stems from a study of radiotherapy plus CTLA-4 blockade in lung cancer. Method: immunoSEQ multiplex PCR; TCRdb's copy keeps in-frame clones and lacks some. The sample lists under 25,000 clones, about three quarters occurring once. The CDR3 totals 14 residues. Germline CDR1 GTSNPN, CDR2 SVGIG (reference sequence). The germline V and J ends were trimmed by 3 bases and 6 bases, with 16 bases remaining between them. Study-level findings and limits: In blood, tumor-derived TCR clones expanded after radiotherapy plus ipilimumab.

As to this clone: Its antigen is as yet unknown.

Material: peripheral blood, obtained from a patient treated with radiotherapy plus ipilimumab. The V call is TRBV30, the J call TRBJ2-3, with D perhaps being TRBD1 or TRBD2 (5 bases each). This TCR derives from a human donor with non-small cell lung cancer who had stable disease on radiotherapy plus ipilimumab. The CDR3 bases are TGTGCCTGGAGCCCCGGACACCCGGGGGATACGCAGTATTTT. Translation gives CAWSPGHPGDTQYF.